This entry lists 19 T cell receptor beta chains sequenced from one sample in a study of shared clonotypes between healthy human individuals. Sequencing used immunoSEQ multiplex PCR; TCRdb keeps in-frame clones, though not all of them. The sample has roughly 660,000 clones, about 90% seen once; the top ten hold 34%. Source material: memory CD8+ T cells from PBMCs. Subset reported: CD45RO+ cells pooled with CCR7-negative TemRA cells. These receptor sequences come from a man in his late teens or twenties in good health. Some clones in this sample may be carry-over from other donors' samples.

As for this clone: Sequence at one end of the junction differs from germline and may be a read error. The CDR3 coding sequence is TGTGCCCGCAGACCCCGCTCTGGGGCCAACGTCCTGACTTTC. Protein: CARRPRSGANVLTF. This chain links TRBV2 with TRBJ2-6; D call uncertain. CDR1 is SNHLY, CDR2 FYNNEI, per germline. The length of the CDR3 is 14 residues. Using reference TRBV2 and TRBJ2-6 for the parts outside the CDR3, the full variable domain is EPEVTQTPSHQVTQMGQEVILRCVPISNHLYFYWYRQILGQKVEFLVSFYNNEISEKSEIFDDQFSVERPDGSNFTLKIRSTKLEDSAMYFCARRPRSGANVLTFGAGSRLTVL.

In regard to this clone: The sample contains more than one DNA sequence encoding this CDR3. The chain combines TRBV19 with TRBJ1-2; no firm D call. The CDR3 has 13 residues. Germline CDR1 and CDR2: LNHDA and SQIVND (reference sequence). V was shortened by 1 base and J by 4 bases, with 7 bases between the two germline ends. This CDR3 is CASSIGTAYGYTF. In DNA form, the CDR3 reads TGTGCCAGTAGTATAGGGACCGCCTATGGCTACACCTTC.

Written as DNA, the CDR3 is TGTGCCAGCAGCTTACAGTACAGGGTGCTTTTGGTTACGGAGGATACGCAGTATTTT. Its protein product is CASSLQYRVLLVTEDTQYF. This chain uses TRBV11-2 with TRBJ2-3; weak D call: TRBD1 (6 bases). CDR3 size: 19 residues. Trimming took 2 bases from V and 6 from J, leaving 27 bases between them. CDR1 is SGHAT and CDR2 is FQNNGV in the germline V gene.

The chain combines TRBV7-9 with TRBJ2-1, with D perhaps TRBD1 or TRBD2 (5 bases each). V lost 8 bases to trimming and J lost 0 bases, with 17 bases between them. In germline, CDR1 is SEHNR, CDR2 FQNEAQ (reference sequence). The CDR3 runs 16 residues. The CDR3 DNA reads TGTGCCAGCGGGTACCGGGACGCCAGCTCCTACAATGAGCAGTTCTTC. Its translation: CASGYRDASSYNEQFF.

Notes on this clone: Other DNA sequences from this sample encode an identical CDR3 as well. The DNA of the CDR3 is TGTGCCAGCAGCGTAGGGGGAAGTTCCTACGAGCAGTACTTC. It encodes CASSVGGSSYEQYF. The chain combines TRBV9 with TRBJ2-7, with D unresolved. The CDR3 is 14 residues long. CDR1 is SGDLS, CDR2 YYNGEE, per germline. Trimming left V 0 bases short and J 1 base short, with 8 bases between.

This rearrangement joins TRBV5-6 to TRBJ1-1, with D perhaps TRBD1 (6 bases). The germline gives CDR1 SGHDT, CDR2 YYEEEE. V gave up 4 bases and J gave up 3 bases, with 16 bases separating them. This CDR3 is 15 amino acids long. The CDR3 sequence: CASSGSWTEHTEAFF. The CDR3 nucleotides are TGTGCCAGCAGCGGATCTTGGACAGAGCACACTGAAGCTTTCTTT. Using reference TRBV5-6 and TRBJ1-1 for the parts outside the CDR3, the full variable domain is DAGVTQSPTHLIKTRGQQVTLRCSPKSGHDTVSWYQQALGQGPQFIFQYYEEEERQRGNFPDRFSGHQFPNYSSELNVNALLLGDSALYLCASSGSWTEHTEAFFGQGTRLTVV.

This rearrangement joins TRBV27 to TRBJ2-2; 12 bases align to TRBD1. The CDR3 is made up of 16 amino acids. The germline V gene has CDR1 MNHEY and CDR2 SMNVEV (reference sequence). With 2 bases clipped from V and 4 bases from J, the junction kept 2 bases outside the gene matches. The DNA of the CDR3 is TGTGCCAGCAGTTTAAGGGACAGGGGGCTCACCGGGGAGCTGTTTTTT. Encoded protein: CASSLRDRGLTGELFF.

The rearrangement uses TRBV9 and TRBJ2-7; D may be TRBD2 (5 bases). This CDR3 is built from 14 residues. V lost 2 bases, J lost 0 bases, and 9 bases lay in between. In germline, CDR1 is SGDLS, CDR2 YYNGEE. For the CDR3, the DNA is TGTGCCAGCAGCGTCGGGGAAAGCTCCTACGAGCAGTACTTC. It specifies CASSVGESSYEQYF. The whole variable domain, filled in from reference TRBV9 and TRBJ2-7, reads DSGVTQTPKHLITATGQRVTLRCSPRSGDLSVYWYQQSLDQGLQFLIQYYNGEERAKGNILERFSAQQFPDLHSELNLSSLELGDSALYFCASSVGESSYEQYFGPGTRLTVT.

The V gene is TRBV5-4, the J gene TRBJ2-7; D not certain. V shed 0 bases and J shed 2 bases, with 15 bases lying between them. The CDR3 is 16 amino acids. Germline V gene lookup returns CDR1 SGHNT and CDR2 YYREEE (reference sequence). CDR3 sequence: CASSLGGVTPAYEQYF. CDR3 coding DNA: TGTGCCAGCAGCTTGGGAGGCGTAACGCCAGCCTACGAGCAGTACTTC.

CDR3 in amino acids: CASLKPVRRVSDEQYF. The CDR3 DNA is TGTGCCAGCCTGAAACCGGTCCGCAGGGTTTCTGACGAGCAGTACTTC. This chain uses TRBV6-8 with TRBJ2-7, with D perhaps TRBD1 (5 bases). The length of the CDR3 is 16 residues. V shed 8 bases and J shed 5 bases, with 25 bases lying between them. Germline-derived CDR1 and CDR2 are MNHGY and SAAAGT.

The chain combines TRBV15 with TRBJ2-3, with D possibly called TRBD1 or TRBD2 (5 bases each). This CDR3 spans 16 amino acids. Deletions cut 4 bases from V and 4 bases from J, with 18 bases between. Germline assignment: CDR1 LNHNV and CDR2 YYDKDF (reference sequence). The CDR3, as DNA: TGTGCCACCAGCACGGGACCTCGATTAACACCAGATACGCAGTATTTT. This gives the protein CATSTGPRLTPDTQYF.

V is TRBV11-2 and J is TRBJ2-7, with 9 bases matching TRBD1. The V and J ends lost 7 bases and 4 bases, in that order; junction bases with no gene match: 8. The CDR3 runs 14 residues. Germline values: CDR1 SGHAT, CDR2 FQNNGV. The chain's CDR3 is CASNPWDRAYEQYF. The CDR3 DNA sequence: TGTGCCAGCAACCCTTGGGACAGGGCTTACGAGCAGTACTTC.

This chain links TRBV4-2 with TRBJ2-7; possible D gene TRBD2, 5 bases. V lost 1 base and J 2 bases, leaving 12 bases between the germline ends. The V gene's germline CDR1 is LGHNA and CDR2 YNFKEQ. The CDR3 covers 15 residues. The CDR3 is CASSQGVAQTYEQYF. CDR3 nucleotides: TGTGCCAGCAGCCAAGGAGTAGCGCAGACCTACGAGCAGTACTTC.

The rearrangement uses TRBV7-9 and TRBJ2-1, with 10 bases aligning to TRBD2. The trim removed 4 bases at V and 6 bases at J, leaving 12 bases unmatched. The CDR3 spans 17 residues. The V gene's germline CDR1 is SEHNR and CDR2 FQNEAQ (reference sequence). CDR3 bases: TGTGCCAGCAGCTCGAACCGACTAGCGGGCATGCTCAATGAGCAGTTCTTC. As protein: CASSSNRLAGMLNEQFF.

This chain joins TRBV7-6 and TRBJ2-2; TRBD2 matches 12 bases. The V and J ends lost 0 bases and 6 bases, in that order; junction bases with no gene match: 17. This CDR3 contains 21 residues. From germline, CDR1 is SGHVS and CDR2 FNYEAQ. The CDR3 DNA is TGTGCCAGCAGCTTAGCCTTGGACCCTAGCGGGAGGGCCCTTTCGGCCGGGGAGCTGTTTTTT. It is translated as CASSLALDPSGRALSAGELFF.

The chain employs TRBV11-1 and TRBJ2-3; no reliable D call. The CDR3 extends over 15 amino acids. In germline, CDR1 is SGHAT, CDR2 FQDESV (reference sequence). The V and J ends lost 1 base and 0 bases respectively, with 8 bases between them. The CDR3 DNA follows: TGTGCCAGCAGCTTAGAGGTGACTAGCACAGATACGCAGTATTTT. The encoded protein is CASSLEVTSTDTQYF.

This chain links TRBV29-1 with TRBJ2-2, with D uncertain. The CDR3 covers 12 residues. V dropped 2 bases and J dropped 5 bases, with 6 bases sitting between them. Germline V CDR1 and CDR2: SQVTM, ANQGSEA. CDR3 DNA sequence: TGCAGCGTTGAAACAGAGACCGGGGAGCTGTTTTTT. Protein sequence: CSVETETGELFF.

The chain carries TRBV6-1 and TRBJ2-7; TRBD2 matches at 7 bases. Trimming took 3 bases from V and 4 from J; bases not matched to a gene: 6. Germline V gene data show CDR1 as MNHNS and CDR2 as SASEGT. The length of the CDR3 is 14 residues. The CDR3 spells CASSEGGRGYEQYF. CDR3 DNA: TGTGCCAGCAGTGAGGGCGGGAGAGGGTACGAGCAGTACTTC.

Concerning this clone: Other DNA sequences in the sample encode the same CDR3. The chain carries TRBV12-5 and TRBJ2-7, with 13 positions matching TRBD2. Looked up from germline, CDR1 is LGHNT and CDR2 is FRNRAP. This CDR3 region has 14 residues. V lost 4 bases to trimming and J lost 7 bases; unmatched junction nucleotides: 4. CDR3 protein: CASGSSGLAGEQYF. CDR3 nucleotides: TGTGCTAGTGGTTCCTCGGGACTAGCGGGGGAGCAGTACTTC.